Below, 5 T cell receptor beta chains from the same sample are listed, as sequenced in a study of cytomegalovirus exposure and HLA in healthy donors. Researchers ran the PCR with 60 Vbeta and 13 Jbeta primers. Only in-frame clones appear in the TCRdb table, and some are missing; sequencing was by immunoSEQ multiplex PCR. The profile shows 150,000 to 200,000 clones, roughly four fifths of them singletons. The sample was PBMCs. These receptors were obtained from a middle-aged woman in good health and CMV-seronegative.

This sequence joins TRBV30 and TRBJ1-1; D perhaps matches TRBD1 (5 bases). The CDR3 runs 14 residues. Trimming removed 5 bases from V and 6 bases from J, with 19 bases in between. CDR1 and CDR2 (germline): GTSNPN, SVGIG (reference sequence). The CDR3 DNA follows: TGTGCCTGGCTGGACCCGGGACTCCTGCCTGAAGCTTTCTTT. Its protein product is CAWLDPGLLPEAFF.

The chain carries TRBV6-5 and TRBJ2-1; 9 nucleotides agree with TRBD2. After removal of 9 bases from V and 15 bases from J, the junction contained 15 bases not matched to a gene. The CDR3 length is 13 residues. Germline lookup yields CDR1 MNHEY and CDR2 SVGAGI. This CDR3 reads CASRGGGDFLWFF. CDR3 nucleotide sequence: TGTGCCAGTCGTGGCGGGGGGGATTTTTTGTGGTTCTTC.

The chain recombines TRBV13 with TRBJ2-3, with D possibly being TRBD2 (5 bases). This CDR3 contains 15 residues. The germline CDR1 and CDR2 sequences are PRHDT and FYEKMQ (reference sequence). V lost 5 bases and J lost 0, with 12 bases in between. The CDR3 here is CASSRGYPSTDTQYF. In nucleotides, the CDR3 is TGTGCCAGCAGCCGGGGATACCCTAGCACAGATACGCAGTATTTT.

V usage is TRBV19 and J usage is TRBJ2-3; D is undetermined. The CDR3 has 14 amino acids. Trimming took off 7 bases at V and 2 bases at J, with 13 bases between the two ends. The V gene's germline CDR1 is LNHDA and CDR2 SQIVND (reference sequence). In DNA, the CDR3 is TGTGCCAGTAAGTGGCCAGGCAACACAGATACGCAGTATTTT. This gives the protein CASKWPGNTDTQYF.

As for this clone: Compared with germline, one end of the junction differs, possibly owing to a read error. The gene calls are TRBV7-7 and TRBJ2-5; a weak D match, TRBD1 (6 bases). The CDR3 length is 11 residues. Per the germline V gene, CDR1 is SSHAT and CDR2 is FNYEAQ (reference sequence). CDR3 region: CASSQGETQYF. The CDR3 nucleotides read TGTGCTAGCAGCCAGGGGGAGACCCAGTACTTC.